This is a list of T cell receptor beta chains from one sample in a study of cytomegalovirus exposure and HLA in healthy donors. Measured with immunoSEQ multiplex PCR; TCRdb has only the in-frame clones, and not every one. This table holds about 100,000 clones, approximately 73% found once. The sequenced sample consisted of PBMCs. These receptors were obtained from a woman aged 45-60 years in good health and CMV-seropositive. Both conserved end residues are part of each CDR3. D genes are given only for firm matches. Size values are once, few and many counts, or a class for expanded clones, and some rows have none.

cdr3_aa cdr3_nt cdr3_length clone_size j_call d_call v_call
CASSHRQETQYF TGCGCCAGCAGCCACAGGCAAGAGACCCAGTACTTC 12 . TRBJ2-5 . TRBV5-1
CASGLYRLRETQYF TGTGCCAGCGGCTTGTACAGGCTGAGAGAGACCCAGTACTTC 14 . TRBJ2-5 . TRBV7-8
CASSPGLAFTYEQYF TGCGCCAGCAGCCCCGGGCTAGCTTTCACCTACGAGCAGTACTTC 15 few TRBJ2-7 . TRBV4-1
CASSIQGASGEPQHF TGCGCCAGCAGCATACAGGGGGCCTCGGGTGAGCCCCAGCATTTT 15 . TRBJ1-5 TRBD1 TRBV5-1
CASSEWTTAYEQYF TGCGCCAGCAGTGAGTGGACTACCGCCTACGAGCAGTACTTC 14 . TRBJ2-7 . TRBV10-2
CASSSLRDRGRDRQETQYF TGCGCCAGCAGTTCGCTCCGGGACAGGGGGCGAGACCGCCAAGAGACCCAGTACTTC 19 few TRBJ2-5 TRBD1 TRBV10-2
CAWTSGGDRVEETQYF TGTGCCTGGACCTCTGGAGGGGATAGGGTGGAAGAGACCCAGTACTTC 16 . TRBJ2-5 . TRBV30
CASSQEGATNEKLFF TGCGCCAGCAGCCAAGAGGGAGCAACTAATGAAAAACTGTTTTTT 15 . TRBJ1-4 . TRBV4-1
CASVVSAGERSYNEQFF TGCGCCAGCGTTGTGTCGGCGGGAGAGCGCTCCTACAATGAGCAGTTCTTC 17 few TRBJ2-1 TRBD2 TRBV10-2
CASSPDSGEQFF TGTGCCAGCAGTCCTGATTCGGGTGAGCAGTTCTTC 12 . TRBJ2-1 . TRBV6-5
CASSEGPGQYNSPLHF TGCGCCAGCAGCGAAGGACCGGGACAGTATAATTCACCCCTCCACTTT 16 . TRBJ1-6 TRBD1 TRBV5-1
CASSLYSGQGANEKLFF TGTGCCAGCAGCTTGTACAGCGGGCAGGGGGCTAATGAAAAACTGTTTTTT 17 few TRBJ1-4 TRBD1 TRBV5-6
CASSLEHWNTEAFF TGTGCCAGCAGCTTGGAACATTGGAACACTGAAGCTTTCTTT 14 once TRBJ1-1 . TRBV5-5
CASSYPGTGFAGELFF TGTGCCAGCAGCTACCCCGGGACAGGGTTTGCCGGGGAGCTGTTTTTT 16 . TRBJ2-2 TRBD1 TRBV5-6
CASSARDYEQYF TGTGCCAGCTCAGCCCGGGACTACGAGCAGTACTTC 12 . TRBJ2-7 . TRBV18
CASRHVGQGALTGNTIYF TGCGCCAGCAGACACGTGGGACAGGGGGCGCTGACCGGAAACACCATATATTTT 18 . TRBJ1-3 TRBD1 TRBV4-1
CASSFGGRGQETQYF TGTGCCAGCAGCTTTGGCGGAAGGGGCCAAGAGACCCAGTACTTC 15 once TRBJ2-5 . TRBV5-4
CASSQVGGLGTEAFF TGCGCCAGCAGCCAAGTCGGGGGGCTCGGCACTGAAGCTTTCTTT 15 . TRBJ1-1 . TRBV4-1
CASSLAGTSGYNEQFF TGCGCCAGCAGCCTCGCCGGGACTAGCGGTTACAATGAGCAGTTCTTC 16 . TRBJ2-1 TRBD2 TRBV10-1
CASSRDRGDQPQHF TGTGCCAGCAGCCGGGACAGGGGGGATCAGCCCCAGCATTTT 14 . TRBJ1-5 TRBD1 TRBV4-2
CASTQGTRRLSDTQYF TGCGCCAGCACCCAAGGTACTAGAAGGTTGTCAGATACGCAGTATTTT 16 . TRBJ2-3 . TRBV10-2
CASVQGTATNEKLFF TGTGCCAGTGTACAGGGGACTGCAACTAATGAAAAACTGTTTTTT 15 . TRBJ1-4 TRBD1 TRBV19
CASSPFRTGEAFF TGTGCCAGCAGCCCCTTCCGGACAGGGGAAGCTTTCTTT 13 once TRBJ1-1 TRBD1 TRBV14
CASSGPGRGNEQFF TGTGCCAGCAGCGGCCCGGGGCGGGGCAATGAGCAGTTCTTC 14 . TRBJ2-1 . TRBV11-1
CASSLTGESPLHF TGTGCCAGCAGCTTGACAGGGGAATCACCCCTCCACTTT 13 few TRBJ1-6 TRBD1 TRBV7-2
CASSLRDITEAFF TGCGCCAGCAGCTTGAGGGACATCACTGAAGCTTTCTTT 13 . TRBJ1-1 . TRBV5-1
CASSQDRQVLVEPQHF TGTGCCAGCAGCCAGGATCGACAGGTTCTGGTAGAGCCCCAGCATTTT 16 . TRBJ1-5 . TRBV4-2
CASRRRGGLADYEQYF TGTGCCAGCAGGCGGAGAGGGGGACTAGCGGATTACGAGCAGTACTTC 16 . TRBJ2-7 TRBD2 TRBV5-8
CASSSNKRQGREAFF TGTGCCAGCAGTTCTAACAAACGACAGGGTAGGGAAGCTTTCTTT 15 . TRBJ1-1 TRBD1 TRBV7-8
CASSSGRDTEAFF TGTGCCAGCAGCTCTGGGAGAGACACTGAAGCTTTCTTT 13 . TRBJ1-1 . TRBV7-8
CASSYAGGNQPQHF TGTGCCAGCAGTTACGCGGGCGGCAATCAGCCCCAGCATTTT 14 . TRBJ1-5 . TRBV6-5
CASSPLGPDTQYF TGTGCCAGCAGCCCCTTGGGGCCAGATACGCAGTATTTT 13 . TRBJ2-3 . TRBV11-2
CASSLTGGEDTQYF TGTGCCAGCAGCTTAACGGGAGGGGAAGATACGCAGTATTTT 14 few TRBJ2-3 TRBD2 TRBV7-3
CSSSLGRDRGRYGYTF TGTTCCAGCAGCCTCGGCCGGGACAGGGGGCGATATGGCTACACCTTC 16 . TRBJ1-2 TRBD1 TRBV7-9
CASSLARGPSYEQYF TGTGCCAGCAGCTTAGCTAGGGGTCCCTCCTACGAGCAGTACTTC 15 . TRBJ2-7 . TRBV11-2
CASSLSIGGFYNEQFF TGTGCCAGCAGTTTATCGATAGGAGGTTTTTACAATGAGCAGTTCTTC 16 . TRBJ2-1 . TRBV27
CASGEAGANVLTF TGTGCCAGCGGGGAGGCTGGGGCCAACGTCCTGACTTTC 13 few TRBJ2-6 . TRBV19
CASSTGPGSDEQFF TGTGCCAGCAGCACAGGCCCAGGGTCCGATGAGCAGTTCTTC 14 . TRBJ2-1 . TRBV7-3
CASNNGGEKYF TGTGCCAGCAACAACGGGGGGGAGAAGTACTTC 11 . TRBJ2-7 TRBD2 TRBV6-6
CASSDGGGTGNQPQHF TGTGCCAGCAGTGATGGGGGCGGGACAGGGAATCAGCCCCAGCATTTT 16 . TRBJ1-5 TRBD1 TRBV6-1
CASTRLGAGGSNQPQHF TGTGCCAGCACCCGCCTCGGGGCAGGGGGGAGCAATCAGCCCCAGCATTTT 17 few TRBJ1-5 TRBD1 TRBV28
CASSEKGRWAFF TGTGCCAGTAGTGAGAAGGGGCGATGGGCTTTCTTT 12 . TRBJ1-1 . TRBV19
CAASGGSHTGELFF TGTGCCGCCTCAGGGGGCTCTCACACCGGGGAGCTGTTTTTT 14 . TRBJ2-2 TRBD1 TRBV30
CASSPTRLQWAFF TGTGCCAGCAGTCCCACGAGACTCCAGTGGGCTTTCTTT 13 once TRBJ1-1 . TRBV6-5
CASSESGDSSEQYF TGCGCCAGCAGTGAGTCGGGGGACAGCTCGGAGCAGTACTTC 14 . TRBJ2-5 TRBD1 TRBV10-2
CASSLEYRGSGANVLTF TGCGCCAGCAGCTTGGAATACAGGGGGTCTGGGGCCAACGTCCTGACTTTC 17 . TRBJ2-6 TRBD1 TRBV5-1
CASKGQGTSTGELFF TGTGCCAGCAAGGGACAGGGGACCTCCACCGGGGAGCTGTTTTTT 15 . TRBJ2-2 TRBD1 TRBV2
CASRSGSGEQFF TGTGCCAGCAGATCCGGAAGCGGCGAGCAGTTCTTC 12 . TRBJ2-1 . TRBV7-9
CASSLTDSENIQYF TGTGCCAGCAGCTTGACAGATTCTGAAAACATTCAGTACTTC 14 once TRBJ2-4 . TRBV6-5
CATGSSYNSPLHF TGTGCCACCGGGAGCTCCTATAATTCACCCCTCCACTTT 13 . TRBJ1-6 . TRBV2
CASSTQTGANTEAFF TGCGCCAGCAGCACCCAGACAGGGGCGAACACTGAAGCTTTCTTT 15 . TRBJ1-1 TRBD1 TRBV5-1
CASEGTGQNQPQHF TGTGCCAGCGAAGGGACAGGGCAAAATCAGCCCCAGCATTTT 14 . TRBJ1-5 TRBD1 TRBV2
CARPGGMAEAFF TGTGCCAGACCAGGGGGGATGGCTGAAGCTTTCTTT 12 . TRBJ1-1 TRBD1 TRBV2